These 2 T cell receptor beta chains share one sample of origin, sequenced in a study of blood T cell repertoires in COVID-19. Some clones are missing from TCRdb's copy, which holds only in-frame ones; the method was immunoSEQ multiplex PCR. Among approximately 200,000 clones listed, approximately 86% were seen once. Material: peripheral blood. All receptors derive from a man younger than 35 with active or convalescent COVID-19.

This clone was counted once. The chain combines TRBV15 with TRBJ1-5, with 9 bases fitting TRBD1. The CDR3 runs to 15 residues. Germline CDR1 is LNHNV and CDR2 is YYDKDF (reference sequence). V lost 4 bases, J lost 1 base, and 2 bases stayed unmatched. The CDR3 is CATSKDRGSNQPQHF. The CDR3 coding sequence is TGTGCCACCAGCAAGGACAGGGGAAGCAATCAGCCCCAGCATTTT.

This CDR3 is CASRRDRANEKLFF. The CDR3 nucleotides are TGTGCCAGCAGGAGAGACAGGGCTAATGAAAAACTGTTTTTT. The genes are TRBV6-5 and TRBJ1-4, with 7 positions matching TRBD1. The CDR3 is 14 residues long. Germline CDR1 reads MNHEY; CDR2 reads SVGAGI. After removal of 6 bases from V and 3 bases from J, the junction contained 4 bases not matched to a gene.